The clone carrying this TCR beta chain was seen ten or more times. MiXCR was run by TCRdb on the 5' RACE reads, yielding one entry per CDR3 protein. Of tens of thousands of distinct CDR3 sequences listed, 10% to 15% are singletons. The data are from a study of early T cells in non-severe SARS-CoV-2 infection. Trimming cost V 7 bases and J 11 bases; bases outside gene matches: 3. CDR1 and CDR2 (germline): ENHRY, SYGVKD. The CDR3 covers 11 residues. V and J are TRBV10-3 and TRBJ1-1; 11 positions match TRBD1. This sequence was found in an adult who was a healthcare worker with PCR-confirmed SARS-CoV-2 infection or an uninfected control (not recorded which). What was sequenced was whole blood. In DNA, the CDR3 is TGTGCCATCATGGGGACAGGGGGGGCTTTCTTT. Encoded protein: CAIMGTGGAFF.